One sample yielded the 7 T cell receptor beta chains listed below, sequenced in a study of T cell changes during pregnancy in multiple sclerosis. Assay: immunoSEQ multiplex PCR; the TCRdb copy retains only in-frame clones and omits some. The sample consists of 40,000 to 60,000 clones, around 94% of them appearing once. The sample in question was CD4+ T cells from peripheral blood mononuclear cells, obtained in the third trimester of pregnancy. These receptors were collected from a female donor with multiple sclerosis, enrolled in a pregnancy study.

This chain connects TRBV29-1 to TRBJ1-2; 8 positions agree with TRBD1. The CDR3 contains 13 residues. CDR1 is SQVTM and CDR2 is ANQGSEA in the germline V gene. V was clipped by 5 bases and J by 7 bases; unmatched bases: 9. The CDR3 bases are TGCAGCGTTTCGGACAGGGACGGACGTGGCTACACCTTC. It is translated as CSVSDRDGRGYTF. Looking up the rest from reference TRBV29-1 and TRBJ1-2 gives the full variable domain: SAVISQKPSRDICQRGTSLTIQCQVDSQVTMMFWYRQQPGQSLTLIATANQGSEATYESGFVIDKFPISRPNLTFSTLTVSNMSPEDSSIYLCSVSDRDGRGYTFGSGTRLTVV.

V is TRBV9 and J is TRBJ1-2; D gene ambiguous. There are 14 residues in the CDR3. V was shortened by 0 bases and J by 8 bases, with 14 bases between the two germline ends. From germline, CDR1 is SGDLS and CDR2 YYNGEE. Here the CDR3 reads CASSVDSRGSGYTF. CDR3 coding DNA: TGTGCCAGCAGCGTAGACTCTCGCGGGTCCGGCTACACCTTC.

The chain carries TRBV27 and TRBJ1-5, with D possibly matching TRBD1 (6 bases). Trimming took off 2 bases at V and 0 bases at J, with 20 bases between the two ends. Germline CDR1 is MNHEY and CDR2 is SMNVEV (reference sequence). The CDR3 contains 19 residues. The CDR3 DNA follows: TGTGCCAGCAGTTTAGTGGCAGGGGATAAGACTTATAGCAATCAGCCCCAGCATTTT. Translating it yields CASSLVAGDKTYSNQPQHF.

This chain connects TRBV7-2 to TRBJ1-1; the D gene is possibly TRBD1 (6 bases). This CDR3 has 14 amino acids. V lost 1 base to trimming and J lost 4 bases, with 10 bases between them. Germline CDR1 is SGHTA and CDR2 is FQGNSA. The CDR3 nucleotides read TGTGCCAGCAGCTTAGAAGGGGGTATCACTGAAGCTTTCTTT. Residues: CASSLEGGITEAFF.

Here the CDR3 reads CASSDGTATNEKLFF. CDR3 in DNA: TGTGCCAGCAGCGATGGGACAGCAACTAATGAAAAACTGTTTTTT. The V gene is TRBV11-2, the J gene TRBJ1-4, with 7 bases fitting TRBD1. Germline V CDR1 and CDR2: SGHAT, FQNNGV. The CDR3 is 15 residues long. V lost 5 bases to trimming and J lost 0 bases; unmatched junction nucleotides: 3.

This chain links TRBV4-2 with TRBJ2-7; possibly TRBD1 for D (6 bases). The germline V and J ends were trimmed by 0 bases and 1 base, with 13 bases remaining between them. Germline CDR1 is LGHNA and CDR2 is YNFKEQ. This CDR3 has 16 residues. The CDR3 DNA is TGTGCCAGCAGCCAAGACGATGGAAGGGGGTCCTACGAGCAGTACTTC. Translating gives CASSQDDGRGSYEQYF.

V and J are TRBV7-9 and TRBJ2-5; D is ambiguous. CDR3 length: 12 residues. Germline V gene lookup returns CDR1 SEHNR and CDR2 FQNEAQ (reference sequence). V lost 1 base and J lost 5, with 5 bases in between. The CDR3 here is CASSLGAETQYF. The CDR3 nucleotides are TGTGCCAGCAGCTTAGGGGCGGAGACCCAGTACTTC.